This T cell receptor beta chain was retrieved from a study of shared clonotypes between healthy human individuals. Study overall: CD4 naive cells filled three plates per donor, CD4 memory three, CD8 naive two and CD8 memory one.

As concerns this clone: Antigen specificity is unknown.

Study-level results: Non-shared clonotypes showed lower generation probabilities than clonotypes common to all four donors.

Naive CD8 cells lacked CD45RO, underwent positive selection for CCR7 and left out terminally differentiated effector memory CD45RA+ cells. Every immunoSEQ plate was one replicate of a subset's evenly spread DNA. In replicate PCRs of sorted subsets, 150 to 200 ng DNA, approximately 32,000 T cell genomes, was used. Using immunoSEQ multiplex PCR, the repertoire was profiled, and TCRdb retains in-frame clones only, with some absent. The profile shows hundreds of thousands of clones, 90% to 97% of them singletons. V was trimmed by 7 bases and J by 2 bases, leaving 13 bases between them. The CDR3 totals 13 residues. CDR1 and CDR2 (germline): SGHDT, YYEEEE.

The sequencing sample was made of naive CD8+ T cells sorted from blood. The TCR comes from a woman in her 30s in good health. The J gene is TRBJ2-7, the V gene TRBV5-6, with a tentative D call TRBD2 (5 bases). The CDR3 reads CASSAGNPYEQYF. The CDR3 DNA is TGTGCCAGCTCTGCCGGGAACCCCTACGAGCAGTACTTC.